In its sample, the clone carrying this T cell receptor (beta chain) is medium-sized (0.01 to 0.1%). Its antigen remains unidentified. This sample was taken from a study of early T cells in non-severe SARS-CoV-2 infection. General study results and limits: Matching against VDJdb likely underestimated virus-specific expansions, favoring anti-spike CD8.

As part of library construction, unique molecular identifiers were attached to individual cDNA molecules. Each CDR3 protein is one row after TCRdb ran MiXCR on the 5' RACE reads. The sample carries 65,000 to 80,000 distinct CDR3 sequences, about 11% recorded once. The TCR comes from an adult who was a healthcare worker with PCR-confirmed SARS-CoV-2 infection or an uninfected control (not recorded which). The source material was whole blood.

Here the CDR3 reads CASSESGDYGYTF. CDR3 DNA sequence: TGCGCCAGCAGTGAGTCGGGGGACTATGGCTACACCTTC. The V and J genes are TRBV10-1 and TRBJ1-2, with D perhaps TRBD1 (5 bases). V was pared by 0 bases and J by 3 bases, with 5 bases between. There are 13 residues in the CDR3. CDR1 and CDR2 from the germline V gene are WNHNN and SYGVQD (reference sequence).